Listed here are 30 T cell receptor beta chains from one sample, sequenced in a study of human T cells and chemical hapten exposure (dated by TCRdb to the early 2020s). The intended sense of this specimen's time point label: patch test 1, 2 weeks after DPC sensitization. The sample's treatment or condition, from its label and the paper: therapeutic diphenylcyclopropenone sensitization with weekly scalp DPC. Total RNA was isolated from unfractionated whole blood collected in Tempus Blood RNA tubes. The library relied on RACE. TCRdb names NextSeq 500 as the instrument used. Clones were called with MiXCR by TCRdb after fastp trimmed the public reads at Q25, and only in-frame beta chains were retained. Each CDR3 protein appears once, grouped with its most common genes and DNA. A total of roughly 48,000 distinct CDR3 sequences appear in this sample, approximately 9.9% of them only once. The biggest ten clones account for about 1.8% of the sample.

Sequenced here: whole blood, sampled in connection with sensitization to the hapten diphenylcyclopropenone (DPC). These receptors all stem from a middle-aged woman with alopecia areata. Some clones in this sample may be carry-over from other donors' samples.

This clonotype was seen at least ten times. The CDR3 loop is CASSQGLGTNEKLFF. The CDR3, as DNA: TGTGCCAGCAGCCAAGGCCTTGGGACTAATGAAAAACTGTTTTTT. The rearrangement links TRBV14 to TRBJ1-4; D not resolved. The CDR3 consists of 15 residues. CDR1 is SGHDN, CDR2 FVKESK, per germline. Trimming cost V 1 base and J 2 bases, with 8 bases left between them.

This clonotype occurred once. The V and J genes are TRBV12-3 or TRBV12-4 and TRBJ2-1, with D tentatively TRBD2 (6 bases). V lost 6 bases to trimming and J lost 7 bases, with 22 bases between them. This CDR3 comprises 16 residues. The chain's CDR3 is CASRPQPGAPGNEQFF. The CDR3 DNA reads TGTGCCAGCAGGCCCCAGCCGGGAGCCCCGGGGAATGAGCAGTTCTTC.

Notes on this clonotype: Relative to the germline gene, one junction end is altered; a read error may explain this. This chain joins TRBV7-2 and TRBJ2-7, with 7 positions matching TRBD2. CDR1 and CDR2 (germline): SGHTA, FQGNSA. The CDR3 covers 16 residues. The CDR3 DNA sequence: TGTGCCTGCAGCTTAGCGGGCAGCGGGCCCGCCTACGAGCAGTACTTC. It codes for CACSLAGSGPAYEQYF.

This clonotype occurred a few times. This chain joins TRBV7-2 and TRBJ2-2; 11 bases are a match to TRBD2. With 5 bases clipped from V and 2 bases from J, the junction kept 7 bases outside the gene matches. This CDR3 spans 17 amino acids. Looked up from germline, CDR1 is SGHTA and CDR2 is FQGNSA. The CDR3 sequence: CASSTLAGGGNTGELFF. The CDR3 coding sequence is TGTGCCAGCAGCACCCTAGCGGGGGGTGGAAACACCGGGGAGCTGTTTTTT.

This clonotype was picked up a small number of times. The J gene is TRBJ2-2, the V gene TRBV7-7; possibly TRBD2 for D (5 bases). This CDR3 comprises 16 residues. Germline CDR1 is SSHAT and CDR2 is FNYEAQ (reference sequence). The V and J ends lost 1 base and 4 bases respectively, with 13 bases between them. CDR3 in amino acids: CASSLGAAAGTGELFF. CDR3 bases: TGTGCCAGCAGCTTAGGAGCAGCGGCCGGCACCGGGGAGCTGTTTTTT.

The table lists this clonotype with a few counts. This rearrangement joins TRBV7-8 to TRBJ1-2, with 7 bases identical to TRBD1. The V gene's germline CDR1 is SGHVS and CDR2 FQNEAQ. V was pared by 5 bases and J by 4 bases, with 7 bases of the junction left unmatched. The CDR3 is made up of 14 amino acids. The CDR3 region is CASSKRQGGYGYTF. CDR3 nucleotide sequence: TGTGCCAGCAGCAAACGACAGGGAGGCTATGGCTACACCTTC.

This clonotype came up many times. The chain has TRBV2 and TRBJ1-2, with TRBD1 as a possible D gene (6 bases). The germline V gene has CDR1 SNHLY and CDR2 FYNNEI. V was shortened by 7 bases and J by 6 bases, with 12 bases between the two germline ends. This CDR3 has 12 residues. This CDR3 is CASKQGVDGYTF. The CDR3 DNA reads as TGTGCCAGCAAACAGGGTGTCGATGGCTACACCTTC.

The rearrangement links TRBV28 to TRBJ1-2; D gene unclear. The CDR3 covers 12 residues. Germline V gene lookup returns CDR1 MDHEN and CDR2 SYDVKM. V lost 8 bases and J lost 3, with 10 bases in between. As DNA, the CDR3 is TGTGCCAGCTCCCCGAACCACTATGGCTACACCTTC. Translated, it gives CASSPNHYGYTF.

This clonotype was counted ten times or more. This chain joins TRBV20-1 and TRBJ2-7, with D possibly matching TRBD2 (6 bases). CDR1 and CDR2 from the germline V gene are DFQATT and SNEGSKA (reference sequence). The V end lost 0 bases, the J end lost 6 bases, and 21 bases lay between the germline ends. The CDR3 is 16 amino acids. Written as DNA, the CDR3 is TGCAGTGCTAGAGATCGACTAGGAGGAGGATCTCCCGAGCAGTACTTC. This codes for CSARDRLGGGSPEQYF.

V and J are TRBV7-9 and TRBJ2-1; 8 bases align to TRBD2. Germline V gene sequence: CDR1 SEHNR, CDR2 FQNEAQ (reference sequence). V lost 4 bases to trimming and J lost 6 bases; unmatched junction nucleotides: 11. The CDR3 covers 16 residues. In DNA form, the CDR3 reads TGTGCCAGCAGCTCCCCTCTAGTAGCGGGACTCAATGAGCAGTTCTTC. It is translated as CASSSPLVAGLNEQFF.

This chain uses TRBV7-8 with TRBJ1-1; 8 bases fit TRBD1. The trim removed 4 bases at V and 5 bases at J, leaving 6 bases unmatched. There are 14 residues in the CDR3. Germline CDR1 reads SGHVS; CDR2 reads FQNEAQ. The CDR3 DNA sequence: TGTGCCAGCAGCTGGGACAGGCTCGGGACTGAAGCTTTCTTT. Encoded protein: CASSWDRLGTEAFF. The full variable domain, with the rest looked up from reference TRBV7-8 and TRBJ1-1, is GAGVSQSPRYKVAKRGQDVALRCDPISGHVSLFWYQQALGQGPEFLTYFQNEAQLDKSGLPSDRFFAERPEGSVSTLKIQRTQQEDSAVYLCASSWDRLGTEAFFGQGTRLTVV.

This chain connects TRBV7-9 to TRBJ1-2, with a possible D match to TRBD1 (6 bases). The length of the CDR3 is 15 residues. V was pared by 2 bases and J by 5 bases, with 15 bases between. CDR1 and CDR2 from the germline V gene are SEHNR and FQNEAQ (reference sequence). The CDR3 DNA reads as TGTGCCAGCAGCTTATCCGGGACATTGGTTTATGGCTACACCTTC. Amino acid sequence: CASSLSGTLVYGYTF.

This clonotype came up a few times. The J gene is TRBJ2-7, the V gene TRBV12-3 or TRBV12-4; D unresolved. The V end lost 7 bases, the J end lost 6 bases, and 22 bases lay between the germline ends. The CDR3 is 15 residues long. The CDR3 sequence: CASTLRSGKNSEQYF. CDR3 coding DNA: TGTGCCAGCACCCTCAGGTCAGGAAAAAATTCCGAGCAGTACTTC.

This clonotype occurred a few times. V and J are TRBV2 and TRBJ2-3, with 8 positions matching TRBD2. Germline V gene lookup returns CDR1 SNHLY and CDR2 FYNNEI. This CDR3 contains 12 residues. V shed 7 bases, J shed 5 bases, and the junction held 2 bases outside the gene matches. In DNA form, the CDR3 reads TGTGCCAGCAAACGGGAGGGAGATACGCAGTATTTT. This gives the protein CASKREGDTQYF.

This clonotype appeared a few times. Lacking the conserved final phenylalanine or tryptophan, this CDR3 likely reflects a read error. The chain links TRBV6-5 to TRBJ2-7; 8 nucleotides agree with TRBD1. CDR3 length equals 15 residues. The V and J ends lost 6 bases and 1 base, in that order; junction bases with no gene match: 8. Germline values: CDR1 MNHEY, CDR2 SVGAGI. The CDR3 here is CASRSPGGASYEQYL. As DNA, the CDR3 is TGTGCCAGCAGATCCCCAGGGGGCGCGTCCTACGAGCAGTACTTA.

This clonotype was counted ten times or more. The CDR3, as DNA: TGTGCCAGCAGCGTAGCAGGGGTCACCGGGGAGCTGTTTTTT. This codes for CASSVAGVTGELFF. This chain uses TRBV9 with TRBJ2-2, with D maybe TRBD1 (6 bases). The germline gives CDR1 SGDLS, CDR2 YYNGEE. CDR3 length: 14 amino acids. Trimming took 0 bases from V and 4 from J, leaving 7 bases between them.

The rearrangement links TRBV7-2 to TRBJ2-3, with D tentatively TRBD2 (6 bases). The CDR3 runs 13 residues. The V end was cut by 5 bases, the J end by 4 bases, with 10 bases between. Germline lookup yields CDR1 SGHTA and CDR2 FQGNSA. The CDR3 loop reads CASSPWGADTQYF. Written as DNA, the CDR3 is TGTGCCAGCAGCCCCTGGGGGGCAGATACGCAGTATTTT.

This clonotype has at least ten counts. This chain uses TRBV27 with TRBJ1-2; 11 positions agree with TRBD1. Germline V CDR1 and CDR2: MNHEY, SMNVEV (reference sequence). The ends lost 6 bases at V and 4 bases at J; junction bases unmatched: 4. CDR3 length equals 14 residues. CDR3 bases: TGTGCCAGCAGACCGGGACAGGGGGTCTATGGCTACACCTTC. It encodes CASRPGQGVYGYTF.

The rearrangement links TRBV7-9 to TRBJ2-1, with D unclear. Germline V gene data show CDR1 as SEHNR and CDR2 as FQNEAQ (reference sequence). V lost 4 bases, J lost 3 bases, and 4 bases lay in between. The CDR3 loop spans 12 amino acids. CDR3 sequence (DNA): TGTGCCAGCAGCTATAACTACAATGAGCAGTTCTTC. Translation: CASSYNYNEQFF.

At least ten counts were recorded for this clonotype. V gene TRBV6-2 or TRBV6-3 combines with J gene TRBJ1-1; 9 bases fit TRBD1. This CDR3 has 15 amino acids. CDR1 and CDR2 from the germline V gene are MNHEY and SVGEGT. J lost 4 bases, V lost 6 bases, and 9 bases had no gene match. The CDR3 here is CASSEQGAPGTEAFF. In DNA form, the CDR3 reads TGTGCCAGCAGCGAACAGGGGGCGCCAGGCACTGAAGCTTTCTTT.

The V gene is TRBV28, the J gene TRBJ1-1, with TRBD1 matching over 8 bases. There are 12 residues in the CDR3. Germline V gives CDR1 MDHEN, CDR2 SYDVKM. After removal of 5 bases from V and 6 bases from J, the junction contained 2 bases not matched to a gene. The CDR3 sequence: CASSDRGSEAFF. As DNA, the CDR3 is TGTGCCAGCAGTGACAGGGGTTCTGAAGCTTTCTTT. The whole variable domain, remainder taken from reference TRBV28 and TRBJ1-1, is DVKVTQSSRYLVKRTGEKVFLECVQDMDHENMFWYRQDPGLGLRLIYFSYDVKMKEKGDIPEGYSVSREKKERFSLILESASTNQTSMYLCASSDRGSEAFFGQGTRLTVV.

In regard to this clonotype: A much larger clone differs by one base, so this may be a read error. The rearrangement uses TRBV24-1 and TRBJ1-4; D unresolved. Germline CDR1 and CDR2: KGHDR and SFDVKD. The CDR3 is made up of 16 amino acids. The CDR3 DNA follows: TGTGCCACCAGTGATTCCCGGGTTGCAACTAATGAAAATCTGTTTTTT. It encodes CATSDSRVATNENLFF.

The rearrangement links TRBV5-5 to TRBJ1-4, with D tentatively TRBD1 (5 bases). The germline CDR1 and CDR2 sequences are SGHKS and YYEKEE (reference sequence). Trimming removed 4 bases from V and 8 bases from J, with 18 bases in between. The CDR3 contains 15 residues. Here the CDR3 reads CASSTSSVRTEKLFF. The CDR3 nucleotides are TGTGCCAGCAGCACCTCCTCAGTAAGGACAGAAAAACTGTTTTTT.

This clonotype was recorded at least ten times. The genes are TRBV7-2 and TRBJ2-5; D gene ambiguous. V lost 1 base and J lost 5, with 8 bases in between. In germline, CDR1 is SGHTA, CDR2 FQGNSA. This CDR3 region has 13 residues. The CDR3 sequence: CASSLGLLETQYF. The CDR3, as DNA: TGTGCCAGCAGCTTAGGCCTTCTGGAGACCCAGTACTTC.

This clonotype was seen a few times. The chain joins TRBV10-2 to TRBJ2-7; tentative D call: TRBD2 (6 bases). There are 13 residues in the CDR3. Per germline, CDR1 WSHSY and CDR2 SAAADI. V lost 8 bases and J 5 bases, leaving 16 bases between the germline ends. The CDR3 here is CASFGGRGNEQYF. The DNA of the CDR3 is TGCGCCAGCTTTGGAGGGAGAGGCAACGAGCAGTACTTC.

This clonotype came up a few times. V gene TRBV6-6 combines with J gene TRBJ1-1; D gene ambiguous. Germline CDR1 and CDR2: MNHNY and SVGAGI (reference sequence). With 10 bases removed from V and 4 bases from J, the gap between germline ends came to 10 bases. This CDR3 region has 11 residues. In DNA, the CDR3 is TGTGCCACCTGGAGGAGCACTGAAGCTTTCTTT. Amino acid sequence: CATWRSTEAFF.

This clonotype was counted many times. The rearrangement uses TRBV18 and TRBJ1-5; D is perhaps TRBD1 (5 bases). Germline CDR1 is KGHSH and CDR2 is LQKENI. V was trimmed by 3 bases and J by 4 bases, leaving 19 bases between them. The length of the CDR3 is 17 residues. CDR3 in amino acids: CASSPRGGGLWNQPQHF. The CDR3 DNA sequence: TGTGCCAGCTCACCCCGCGGGGGGGGGTTATGGAATCAGCCCCAGCATTTT.

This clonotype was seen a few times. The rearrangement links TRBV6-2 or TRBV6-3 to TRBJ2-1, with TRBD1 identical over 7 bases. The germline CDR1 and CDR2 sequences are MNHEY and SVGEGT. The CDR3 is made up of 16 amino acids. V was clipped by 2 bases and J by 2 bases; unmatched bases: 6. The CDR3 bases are TGTGCCAGCAGTTACCCGGGACAGCTCACCTACAATGAGCAGTTCTTC. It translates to CASSYPGQLTYNEQFF.

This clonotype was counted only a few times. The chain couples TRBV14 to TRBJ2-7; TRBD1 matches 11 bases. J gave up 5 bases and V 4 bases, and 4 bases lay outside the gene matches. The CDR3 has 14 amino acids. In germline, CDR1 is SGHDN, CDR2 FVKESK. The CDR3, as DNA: TGTGCCAGCAGCCTACGGACAGGGGGCCACGAGCAGTACTTC. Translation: CASSLRTGGHEQYF.

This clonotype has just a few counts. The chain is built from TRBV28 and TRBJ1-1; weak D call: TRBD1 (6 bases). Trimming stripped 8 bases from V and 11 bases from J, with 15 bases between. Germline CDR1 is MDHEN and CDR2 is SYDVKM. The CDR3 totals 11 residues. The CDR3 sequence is CASHDRKAAFF. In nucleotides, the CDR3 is TGTGCCAGCCACGACAGGAAGGCTGCTTTCTTT.